The entry below gives a single T cell receptor beta chain sequence along with its context. Antigen specificity is unknown. A marrow graft followed busulfan-fludarabine conditioning, with cyclophosphamide on days +3 and +4. Sequencing was performed with immunoSEQ multiplex PCR; in TCRdb, only in-frame clones are kept and a portion is missing. The data hold approximately 40,000 clones, with around 80% observed a single time. Germline V gene lookup returns CDR1 LGHNA and CDR2 YNFKEQ. After removal of 4 bases from V and 9 bases from J, the junction contained 12 bases not matched to a gene. This CDR3 has 17 residues. The source of the sample is a study of T cells after posttransplantation cyclophosphamide. Study conclusions and caveats: Recipient CMV seropositivity and CMV reactivation strongly tracked TRB clonality. Later blood repertoires were often dominated by clones from the donor CD8+ memory compartment. Tissue-infiltrating T cells from skin or gut overlapped little with blood T cells.

The chain joins TRBV4-2 to TRBJ2-2; 12 bases fit TRBD2. The sequence came from a female patient aged 40-49 years who received an allogeneic stem cell transplant from a related donor, was CMV-positive, and had no GVHD. Some T cells may be supplied by the graft donor. Sequencing was performed on CD4+ T cells sorted from blood, taken 1,700 to 2,000 days after a stem cell transplant with posttransplant cyclophosphamide. The CDR3 DNA reads as TGTGCCAGCAGCCCTCGGGCTAGCGGGGGGGCCATTCGGGAGCTGTTTTTT. Its protein product is CASSPRASGGAIRELFF.